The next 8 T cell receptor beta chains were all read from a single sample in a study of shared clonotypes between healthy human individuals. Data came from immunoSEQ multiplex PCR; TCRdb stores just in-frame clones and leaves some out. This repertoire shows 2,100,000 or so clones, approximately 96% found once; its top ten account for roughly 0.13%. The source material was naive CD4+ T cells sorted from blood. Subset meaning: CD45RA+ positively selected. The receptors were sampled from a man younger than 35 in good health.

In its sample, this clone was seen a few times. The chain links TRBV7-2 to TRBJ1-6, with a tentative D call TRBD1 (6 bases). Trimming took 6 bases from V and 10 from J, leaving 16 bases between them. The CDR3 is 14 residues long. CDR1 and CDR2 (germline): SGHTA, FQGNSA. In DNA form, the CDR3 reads TGTGCCAGCAGTCGACAGGAATCAGTCTCACCCCTCCACTTT. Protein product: CASSRQESVSPLHF. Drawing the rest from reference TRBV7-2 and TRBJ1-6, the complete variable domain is GAGVSQSPSNKVTEKGKDVELRCDPISGHTALYWYRQSLGQGLEFLIYFQGNSAPDKSGLPSDRFSAERTGGSVSTLTIQRTQQEDSAVYLCASSRQESVSPLHFGNGTRLTVT.

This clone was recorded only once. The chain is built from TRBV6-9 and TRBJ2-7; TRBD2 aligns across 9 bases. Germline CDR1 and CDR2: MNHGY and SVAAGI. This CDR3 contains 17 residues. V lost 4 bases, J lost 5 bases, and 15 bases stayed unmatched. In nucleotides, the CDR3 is TGTGCCAGCAGTTCCGAACCCCCAGCGGGAGGTAGGCACGAGCAGTACTTC. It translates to CASSSEPPAGGRHEQYF.

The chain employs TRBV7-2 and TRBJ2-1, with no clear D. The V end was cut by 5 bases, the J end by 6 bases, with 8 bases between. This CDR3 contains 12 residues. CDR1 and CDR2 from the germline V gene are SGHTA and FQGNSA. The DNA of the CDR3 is TGTGCCAGCAGCGCCGAGCCCAATGAGCAGTTCTTC. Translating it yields CASSAEPNEQFF. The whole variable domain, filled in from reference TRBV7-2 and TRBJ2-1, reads GAGVSQSPSNKVTEKGKDVELRCDPISGHTALYWYRQSLGQGLEFLIYFQGNSAPDKSGLPSDRFSAERTGGSVSTLTIQRTQQEDSAVYLCASSAEPNEQFFGPGTRLTVL.

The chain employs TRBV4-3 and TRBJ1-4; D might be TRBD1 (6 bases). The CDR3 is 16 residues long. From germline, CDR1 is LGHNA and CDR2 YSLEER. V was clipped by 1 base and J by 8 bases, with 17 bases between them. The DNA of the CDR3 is TGCGCCAGCAGCCAAGGGACAGAGGGAAGAGGCGAAAAACTGTTTTTT. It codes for CASSQGTEGRGEKLFF.

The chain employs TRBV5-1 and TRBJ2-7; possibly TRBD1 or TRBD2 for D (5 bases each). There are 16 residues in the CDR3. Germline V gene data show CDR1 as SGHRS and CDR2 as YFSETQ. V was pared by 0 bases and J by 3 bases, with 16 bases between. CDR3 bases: TGCGCCAGCAGCTTGGCCGAAATGGGGGATGTCTACGAGCAGTACTTC. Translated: CASSLAEMGDVYEQYF.

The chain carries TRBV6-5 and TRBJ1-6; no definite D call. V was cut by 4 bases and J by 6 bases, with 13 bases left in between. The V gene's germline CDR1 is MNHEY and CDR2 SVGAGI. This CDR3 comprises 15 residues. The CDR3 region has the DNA TGTGCCAGCAGTTCTTCCGGGCTGATTAATTCACCCCTCCACTTT. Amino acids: CASSSSGLINSPLHF.

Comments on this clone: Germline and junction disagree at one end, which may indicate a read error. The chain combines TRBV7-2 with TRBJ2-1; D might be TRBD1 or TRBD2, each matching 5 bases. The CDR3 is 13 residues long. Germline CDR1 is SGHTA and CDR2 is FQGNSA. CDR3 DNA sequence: TGTGCTAGCAGGGACGGGAACTACAATGAGCAGTTCTTC. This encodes CASRDGNYNEQFF.

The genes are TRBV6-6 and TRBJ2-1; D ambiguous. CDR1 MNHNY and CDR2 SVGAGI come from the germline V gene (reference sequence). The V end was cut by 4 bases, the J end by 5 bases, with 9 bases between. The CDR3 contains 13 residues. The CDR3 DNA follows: TGTGCCAGCAGTTCCTTAGATAACAATGAGCAGTTCTTC. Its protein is CASSSLDNNEQFF.